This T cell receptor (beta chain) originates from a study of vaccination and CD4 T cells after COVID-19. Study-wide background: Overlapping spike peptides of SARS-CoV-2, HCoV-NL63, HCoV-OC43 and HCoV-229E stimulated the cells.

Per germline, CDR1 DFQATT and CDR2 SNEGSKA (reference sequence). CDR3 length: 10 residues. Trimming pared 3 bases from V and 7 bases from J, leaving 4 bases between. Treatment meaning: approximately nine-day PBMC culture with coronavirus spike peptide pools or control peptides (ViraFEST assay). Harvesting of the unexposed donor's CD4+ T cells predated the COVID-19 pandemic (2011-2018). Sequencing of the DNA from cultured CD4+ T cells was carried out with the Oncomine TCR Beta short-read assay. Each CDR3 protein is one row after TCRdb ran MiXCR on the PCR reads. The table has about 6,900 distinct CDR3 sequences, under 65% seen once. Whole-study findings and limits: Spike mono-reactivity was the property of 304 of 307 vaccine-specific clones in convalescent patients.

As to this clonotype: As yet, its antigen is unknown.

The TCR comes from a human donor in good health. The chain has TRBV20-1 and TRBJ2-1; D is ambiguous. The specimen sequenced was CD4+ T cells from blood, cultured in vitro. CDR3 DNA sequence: TGCAGTGCTAGGGAGAATGAGCAGTTCTTC. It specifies CSARENEQFF.